A selection of T cell receptor beta chains follows, all from one sample in a study of shared clonotypes between healthy human individuals. Sequencing used immunoSEQ multiplex PCR; TCRdb keeps in-frame clones, though not all of them. The sample records approximately 400,000 clones, roughly 96% being singletons. Sample: memory CD8+ T cells sorted from blood. These receptors came from a man younger than 40 in good health. The CDR3 runs from the conserved cysteine through the conserved F or W. The order of the fields is V gene, clone size, CDR3 length, J gene, D gene, CDR3 protein, CDR3 DNA. A D gene is named only where the DNA matches it firmly. Size is omitted from some rows. Given values are once, few, many or a class for expanded clones.

>TRBV5-1|NA|14|TRBJ2-3|TRBD1
CASTPGGSTDTQYF
TGCGCCAGCACACCAGGGGGTAGCACAGATACGCAGTATTTT
>TRBV7-2|NA|16|TRBJ2-3|TRBD2
CASSSWTSGRSDTQYF
TGTGCCAGCAGCTCGTGGACTAGCGGGAGGTCAGATACGCAGTATTTT
>TRBV7-9|NA|15|TRBJ2-1|NA
CASSLDPVPNNEQFF
TGTGCCAGCAGCTTAGATCCCGTGCCGAACAATGAGCAGTTCTTC
>TRBV5-4|NA|15|TRBJ2-3|TRBD2
CASGRAGGTTDTQYF
TGTGCCAGCGGGAGGGCGGGAGGTACCACAGATACGCAGTATTTT
>TRBV2|NA|12|TRBJ2-3|NA
CASSEEYPTQYF
TGTGCCAGCAGTGAAGAGTATCCTACGCAGTATTTT
>TRBV18|NA|15|TRBJ1-2|TRBD1
CASSPMVRTGDGYTF
TGTGCCAGCTCACCAATGGTCCGGACAGGGGATGGCTACACCTTC
>TRBV27|NA|16|TRBJ1-1|NA
CASGTVGFALTNGAFF
TGTGCCAGCGGGACGGTTGGCTTCGCTTTGACCAATGGAGCTTTCTTT
>TRBV7-9|NA|13|TRBJ1-5|NA
CASSLALNQPQHF
TGTGCCAGCAGCTTAGCCCTCAATCAGCCCCAGCATTTT
>TRBV9|NA|16|TRBJ2-2|TRBD2
CASSPRRAGDTGELFF
TGTGCCAGCAGCCCCCGGCGGGCGGGAGACACCGGGGAGCTGTTTTTT
>TRBV15|NA|14|TRBJ1-5|NA
CATSREFSNQPQHF
TGTGCCACCAGCAGGGAGTTTAGCAATCAGCCCCAGCATTTT
>TRBV2|NA|17|TRBJ2-3|NA
CASSYPPSPVFPDTQYF
TGTGCCAGCAGCTACCCCCCTAGCCCAGTTTTTCCAGATACGCAGTATTTT
>TRBV4-1|NA|13|TRBJ2-1|NA
CASSPDYLDEQFF
TGCGCCAGCAGCCCTGACTATCTGGATGAGCAGTTCTTC
>TRBV6-1|NA|14|TRBJ1-1|NA
CASSGAALNTEAFF
TGTGCCAGCAGTGGGGCAGCCCTGAACACTGAAGCTTTCTTT
>TRBV6-5|NA|16|TRBJ1-2|NA
CASSYSAYGGQDGYTF
TGTGCCAGCAGTTACTCCGCGTATGGGGGGCAAGATGGCTACACCTTC
>TRBV19|once|14|TRBJ2-3|NA
CASRRGPSTDTQYF
TGTGCCAGTAGGAGGGGTCCTAGCACAGATACGCAGTATTTT
>TRBV21-1|once|14|TRBJ2-7|NA
CASSTKTGPYEQYF
TGTGCCAGCAGCACGAAGACAGGGCCCTACGAGCAGTACTTC
>TRBV5-1|once|16|TRBJ1-2|TRBD1
CASSWGTGGGSYGYTF
TGCGCCAGCAGCTGGGGCACAGGGGGCGGGAGCTATGGCTACACCTTC
>TRBV7-8|NA|18|TRBJ2-7|TRBD2
CASSLPRLAGEKGYEQYF
TGTGCCAGCAGCTTGCCTCGACTAGCGGGAGAAAAAGGCTACGAGCAGTACTTC
>TRBV20-1|NA|11|TRBJ2-3|NA
CSAARPNTQYF
TGCAGTGCCGCCCGGCCCAATACGCAGTATTTT
>TRBV6-1|NA|15|TRBJ2-1|NA
CASIYSLFQYNEQFF
TGTGCCAGCATATACAGTCTCTTCCAATACAATGAGCAGTTCTTC
>TRBV11-2|NA|17|TRBJ2-4|TRBD2
CASSQRAGGNTQGIQYF
TGTGCCAGCAGCCAGAGAGCGGGAGGGAACACCCAAGGCATTCAGTACTTC
>TRBV6-5|few|15|TRBJ2-7|TRBD2
CASSYGTSGSYEQYF
TGTGCCAGCAGTTACGGGACTAGCGGCTCCTACGAGCAGTACTTC
>TRBV9|NA|13|TRBJ2-7|NA
CASSVGPLYEQYF
TGTGCCAGCAGCGTAGGACCCCTCTACGAGCAGTACTTC
>TRBV18|NA|14|TRBJ2-1|NA
CASSPNTWANEQFF
TGTGCCAGCTCACCAAATACATGGGCCAATGAGCAGTTCTTC
>TRBV6-1|once|15|TRBJ1-6|TRBD1
CASSERRQGATPLHF
TGTGCCAGCAGTGAACGTAGACAGGGGGCAACACCCCTCCACTTT
>TRBV28|NA|15|TRBJ2-7|TRBD1
CASSWVEGGRREQYF
TGTGCCAGCAGTTGGGTCGAAGGGGGCAGAAGGGAGCAGTACTTC
>TRBV28|NA|15|TRBJ2-7|NA
CASSLSWQDTYEQYF
TGTGCCAGCAGTTTATCTTGGCAGGACACCTACGAGCAGTACTTC
>TRBV13|NA|14|TRBJ2-2|NA
CASRQRGSTGELFF
TGTGCCAGCAGACAACGGGGGTCCACCGGGGAGCTGTTTTTT
>TRBV25-1|NA|17|TRBJ2-7|TRBD1
CASSEYKGGQGGYEQYF
TGTGCCAGCAGTGAATATAAGGGGGGACAGGGAGGCTACGAGCAGTACTTC
>TRBV10-3|NA|14|TRBJ1-1|NA
CAISGSGLGTEAFF
TGTGCCATCAGTGGTTCAGGGTTAGGAACTGAAGCTTTCTTT
>TRBV10-3|NA|13|TRBJ1-2|NA
CAISESREDGYTF
TGTGCCATCAGTGAGTCTCGAGAGGATGGCTACACCTTC
>TRBV5-5|NA|13|TRBJ2-2|NA
CASSRDGTGELFF
TGTGCCAGCAGCCGGGACGGCACCGGGGAGCTGTTTTTT
>TRBV2|NA|15|TRBJ2-7|NA
CASSVGLADSYEQYF
TGTGCCAGCAGTGTTGGGCTAGCTGACTCCTACGAGCAGTACTTC
>TRBV30|NA|14|TRBJ2-2|NA
CAWNYAGAGGELFF
TGTGCCTGGAACTATGCTGGGGCGGGCGGGGAGCTGTTTTTT
>TRBV6-6|NA|13|TRBJ1-3|NA
CASRGSSGNTIYF
TGTGCCAGCAGGGGGTCGTCTGGAAACACCATATATTTT
>TRBV9|NA|14|TRBJ1-2|NA
CASSAGQSPDGYTF
TGTGCCAGCAGCGCTGGACAGAGCCCGGATGGCTACACCTTC
>TRBV28|NA|12|TRBJ2-1|NA
CASRREYNEQFF
TGTGCCAGTAGACGGGAGTACAATGAGCAGTTCTTC
>TRBV20-1|NA|11|TRBJ1-2|NA
CSARTGYGYTF
TGCAGTGCTAGGACGGGGTATGGCTACACCTTC